This TCR beta chain was captured by sequencing in a study of blood T cell repertoires in COVID-19. For the study at large: The analysed material was cDNA or gDNA that came from T cells, B-cell-depleted T cells, or PBMCs.

Only in-frame clones appear in the TCRdb table, and some are missing; sequencing was by immunoSEQ multiplex PCR. The top ten hold more than 1.2% of the sample, which has around 240,000 clones, around 84% seen once. Trimming took 1 base from V and 6 from J, leaving 8 bases between them. CDR1 SGHDT and CDR2 YYEEEE come from the germline V gene. The CDR3 runs 13 residues. Input material: peripheral blood. This receptor was identified in a woman aged 40 to 49 who had recovered from COVID-19. The V gene is TRBV5-6, the J gene TRBJ2-4; D is unclear. CDR3 nucleotide sequence: TGTGCCAGCAGCTTGAGTCCGGTAAACATTCAGTACTTC. As protein: CASSLSPVNIQYF.